This entry lists 25 T cell receptor beta chains sequenced from one sample in a study of shared clonotypes between healthy human individuals. It was CD45RO-negative cells, positively selected for CCR7, that made up naive CD8 cells, with terminally differentiated effector memory CD45RA+ cells excluded. The method was immunoSEQ multiplex PCR; TCRdb's version includes in-frame clones alone and lacks a portion of them. The sample has fewer than 1 million clones; 96% are singletons. Sequencing input: naive CD8+ T cells sorted from blood. The receptors derive from a man aged 30-40 years in good health.

The V gene is TRBV7-6, the J gene TRBJ1-2, with TRBD1 as a possible D gene (5 bases). The ends were cut back, 0 bases at V and 4 bases at J, with 9 bases in the middle. Germline CDR1 and CDR2: SGHVS and FNYEAQ. The CDR3 totals 14 residues. The CDR3 is CASSLARDGYGYTF. CDR3 in DNA: TGTGCCAGCAGCTTAGCGCGGGACGGCTATGGCTACACCTTC.

This chain connects TRBV27 to TRBJ2-1; a weak D match, TRBD2 (6 bases). V lost 5 bases to trimming and J lost 5 bases, with 19 bases between them. The CDR3 totals 16 residues. Germline-derived CDR1 and CDR2 are MNHEY and SMNVEV (reference sequence). The CDR3 here is CASSHPPWRVNNEQFF. In DNA form, the CDR3 reads TGTGCCAGCAGTCACCCCCCTTGGAGGGTAAACAATGAGCAGTTCTTC.

The chain is built from TRBV11-2 and TRBJ1-3; D gene ambiguous. V lost 0 bases and J 0 bases, leaving 9 bases between the germline ends. The CDR3 runs 16 residues. The germline V gene has CDR1 SGHAT and CDR2 FQNNGV. Here the CDR3 DNA reads TGTGCCAGCAGCTTAGACTGGGCCAGCTCTGGAAACACCATATATTTT. It translates to CASSLDWASSGNTIYF.

This clone was seen only once. V is TRBV14 and J is TRBJ2-5; 7 bases agree with TRBD1. The CDR3 spans 11 residues. J lost 7 bases, V lost 4 bases, and 0 bases had no gene match. The V gene's germline CDR1 is SGHDN and CDR2 FVKESK. DNA for the CDR3: TGTGCCAGCAGCCCAGGGGGGACCCAGTACTTC. This translates into CASSPGGTQYF.

V is TRBV4-1 and J is TRBJ1-2, with D uncertain. Germline-derived CDR1 and CDR2 are MGHRA and YSYEKL. Trimming removed 0 bases at V and 4 bases at J, with 15 bases between. The length of the CDR3 is 16 residues. The CDR3 sequence: CASSQDSLGQSYGYTF. The CDR3 nucleotides read TGCGCCAGCAGCCAAGATAGCCTCGGGCAGTCCTATGGCTACACCTTC.

This clone was seen more than once but under ten times. The rearrangement joins TRBV7-9 to TRBJ2-7; D is perhaps TRBD2 (5 bases). The CDR3 has 15 amino acids. V lost 1 base to trimming and J lost 7 bases, with 17 bases between them. Germline CDR1 reads SEHNR; CDR2 reads FQNEAQ (reference sequence). The CDR3 sequence is CASSLVPTGDGEQYF. CDR3 sequence (DNA): TGTGCCAGCAGCTTAGTGCCCACCGGGGATGGGGAGCAGTACTTC.

This rearrangement joins TRBV5-6 to TRBJ1-5; possible D gene TRBD1, 5 bases. The V gene lost 3 bases and the J gene lost 8 bases, with 15 bases spanning the gap. Per germline, CDR1 SGHDT and CDR2 YYEEEE. The CDR3 loop spans 14 amino acids. The CDR3 DNA is TGTGCCAGCAGCTATTCCGGGTTAGGGGAGCCCCAGCATTTT. This encodes CASSYSGLGEPQHF. Together with reference TRBV5-6 and TRBJ1-5, the CDR3 gives the full variable domain: DAGVTQSPTHLIKTRGQQVTLRCSPKSGHDTVSWYQQALGQGPQFIFQYYEEEERQRGNFPDRFSGHQFPNYSSELNVNALLLGDSALYLCASSYSGLGEPQHFGDGTRLSIL.

The chain joins TRBV21-1 to TRBJ2-5; TRBD2 was called by the table and not checked on the DNA. TRBV21-1 is noted as a pseudogene. CDR3 length: 16 amino acids. CDR3 loop: CASSAPGLRVQETQYF. The CDR3 DNA is TGTGCCAGCAGCGCTCCGGGACTCCGAGTCCAAGAGACCCAGTACTTC.

The chain carries TRBV29-1 and TRBJ2-1; the D is unclear. With 1 base removed from V and 8 bases from J, the gap between germline ends came to 12 bases. The CDR3 is 13 residues long. Germline lookup yields CDR1 SQVTM and CDR2 ANQGSEA. CDR3 coding DNA: TGCAGCGTTGAAGGATTATCCCTGGATGAGCAGTTCTTC. It translates to CSVEGLSLDEQFF.

The V and J genes are TRBV30 and TRBJ2-6; no clear D. This CDR3 has 18 amino acids. Germline V CDR1 and CDR2: GTSNPN, SVGIG (reference sequence). V shed 2 bases and J shed 0 bases, with 17 bases lying between them. For the CDR3, the DNA is TGTGCCTGGAGTCGGAGTTCTCCCCCCTTCTCTGGGGCCAACGTCCTGACTTTC. It encodes CAWSRSSPPFSGANVLTF.

The chain employs TRBV6-6 and TRBJ2-7; TRBD1 matches 7 bases. Trimming took 3 bases from V and 0 from J; bases not matched to a gene: 2. The CDR3 has 14 residues. Germline V gene sequence: CDR1 MNHNY, CDR2 SVGAGI (reference sequence). CDR3: CASSYAGGSYEQYF. CDR3 DNA: TGTGCCAGCAGTTATGCAGGGGGCTCCTACGAGCAGTACTTC.

V usage is TRBV7-9 and J usage is TRBJ2-7, with D unresolved. The V end lost 1 base, the J end lost 1 base, and 8 bases lay between the germline ends. The CDR3 spans 14 residues. The V gene's germline CDR1 is SEHNR and CDR2 FQNEAQ (reference sequence). The CDR3, as DNA: TGTGCCAGCAGCTTAGAGGCGGAATCCTACGAGCAGTACTTC. This translates into CASSLEAESYEQYF. Filled out from reference TRBV7-9 and TRBJ2-7, the complete variable domain reads DTGVSQNPRHKITKRGQNVTFRCDPISEHNRLYWYRQTLGQGPEFLTYFQNEAQLEKSRLLSDRFSAERPKGSFSTLEIQRTEQGDSAMYLCASSLEAESYEQYFGPGTRLTVT.

Comment on this clone: The sample has other DNA sequences that encode this CDR3 too. The chain joins TRBV11-2 to TRBJ1-3, with D unclear. V gave up 1 base and J gave up 1 base, with 5 bases separating them. Germline CDR1 is SGHAT and CDR2 is FQNNGV. There are 14 residues in the CDR3. The CDR3 DNA reads TGTGCCAGCAGCTTAGTTGGGTCTGGAAACACCATATATTTT. It specifies CASSLVGSGNTIYF.

J is TRBJ2-2 and V is TRBV27, with D maybe TRBD1 (5 bases). V was pared by 2 bases and J by 0 bases, with 7 bases between. Looked up from germline, CDR1 is MNHEY and CDR2 is SMNVEV (reference sequence). CDR3 length: 15 residues. CDR3 bases: TGTGCCAGCAGTTTAAGGGGATCGAACACCGGGGAGCTGTTTTTT. This codes for CASSLRGSNTGELFF.

The V gene is TRBV20-1, the J gene TRBJ2-1, with D perhaps being TRBD1 or TRBD2 (6 bases each). Per the germline V gene, CDR1 is DFQATT and CDR2 is SNEGSKA (reference sequence). V shed 4 bases and J shed 10 bases, with 11 bases lying between them. There are 11 residues in the CDR3. The CDR3 loop reads CSAISGGEQFF. CDR3 DNA: TGCAGTGCTATTTCCGGGGGCGAGCAGTTCTTC.

V gene TRBV7-9 combines with J gene TRBJ2-7; no reliable D call. Germline V gene data show CDR1 as SEHNR and CDR2 as FQNEAQ (reference sequence). V was cut by 5 bases and J by 5 bases, with 13 bases left in between. CDR3 length equals 13 residues. Written as DNA, the CDR3 is TGTGCCAGCAGCCATCCTCGGCCCCACGAGCAGTACTTC. Its protein is CASSHPRPHEQYF.

This chain joins TRBV4-3 and TRBJ2-1; 11 bases match TRBD2. V lost 2 bases and J lost 6; bases outside the gene matches: 15. This CDR3 has 19 residues. Germline CDR1 and CDR2: LGHNA and YSLEER. This CDR3 is CASSQTGVNIAGGSNEQFF. The CDR3 DNA is TGCGCCAGCAGCCAAACTGGGGTGAACATAGCGGGAGGGAGCAATGAGCAGTTCTTC.

The rearrangement uses TRBV5-4 and TRBJ2-1; D gene unclear. The V gene lost 2 bases and the J gene lost 4 bases, with 7 bases spanning the gap. CDR1 is SGHNT, CDR2 YYREEE, per germline (reference sequence). CDR3 length: 13 residues. CDR3 nucleotides: TGTGCCAGCAGCTTTCACGGGTACAATGAGCAGTTCTTC. Translating it yields CASSFHGYNEQFF.

V usage is TRBV10-2 and J usage is TRBJ2-1, with TRBD2 identical over 7 bases. Germline assignment: CDR1 WSHSY and CDR2 SAAADI. Trimming removed 8 bases from V and 4 bases from J; junction bases left unmatched: 5. The CDR3 has 13 amino acids. CDR3 DNA sequence: TGCGCCAGCTCGAGGGAGGGATACAATGAGCAGTTCTTC. This gives the protein CASSREGYNEQFF.

The chain is built from TRBV18 and TRBJ2-1; D may be TRBD2 (6 bases). The CDR3 is 12 amino acids. Germline V gene sequence: CDR1 KGHSH, CDR2 LQKENI. V lost 8 bases to trimming and J lost 5 bases, with 10 bases between them. CDR3 protein: CASLLADNEQFF. DNA for the CDR3: TGTGCCAGCCTACTAGCCGACAATGAGCAGTTCTTC.

The gene calls are TRBV9 and TRBJ2-1; D is possibly TRBD2 (7 bases). This CDR3 has 15 amino acids. V lost 4 bases to trimming and J lost 4 bases, with 15 bases between them. Germline V gives CDR1 SGDLS, CDR2 YYNGEE. The CDR3 sequence is CASSPEGGEYNEQFF. DNA of the CDR3: TGTGCCAGCAGCCCCGAGGGGGGGGAATACAATGAGCAGTTCTTC.

The chain carries TRBV13 and TRBJ1-2; D is perhaps TRBD1 (6 bases). The CDR3 loop spans 13 amino acids. V was cut by 5 bases and J by 4 bases, with 11 bases left in between. CDR1 and CDR2 (germline): PRHDT, FYEKMQ (reference sequence). Here the CDR3 DNA reads TGTGCCAGCAGCCGCATGGACAGCTATGGCTACACCTTC. This sequence encodes CASSRMDSYGYTF. Together with reference TRBV13 and TRBJ1-2, the CDR3 gives the full variable domain: AAGVIQSPRHLIKEKRETATLKCYPIPRHDTVYWYQQGPGQDPQFLISFYEKMQSDKGSIPDRFSAQQFSDYHSELNMSSLELGDSALYFCASSRMDSYGYTFGSGTRLTVV.

This chain connects TRBV7-9 to TRBJ2-1; 8 bases agree with TRBD2. The CDR3 runs to 17 residues. Germline CDR1 reads SEHNR; CDR2 reads FQNEAQ (reference sequence). The V segment lost 5 bases and the J segment 3 bases; nucleotides outside the gene matches: 12. The CDR3 coding sequence is TGTGCCAGCAGCCCCGGGGGGGGGCGCCGGATCTACAATGAGCAGTTCTTC. Translation: CASSPGGGRRIYNEQFF.

The CDR3 nucleotides are TGTGCCAGCAGTTTTTTGGTGGGGGGTGGCAATGAGCAGTTCTTC. This codes for CASSFLVGGGNEQFF. The chain recombines TRBV28 with TRBJ2-1; weak D call: TRBD2 (6 bases). The V end was cut by 3 bases, the J end by 6 bases, with 15 bases between. CDR1 is MDHEN, CDR2 SYDVKM, per germline. This CDR3 has 15 amino acids.

The CDR3 protein is CASSGHPEQGTYEQYF. The DNA for the CDR3 is TGCGCCAGCAGCGGTCACCCGGAACAAGGAACCTACGAGCAGTACTTC. V gene TRBV5-1 combines with J gene TRBJ2-7; D remains unclear. The CDR3 has 16 residues. Germline V gene data show CDR1 as SGHRS and CDR2 as YFSETQ. V lost 4 bases to trimming and J lost 2 bases, with 19 bases between them.